This T cell receptor beta chain was sequenced for a study of Ad26.COV2.S vaccination and SARS-CoV-2 variants. Across the study: Intramuscular Ad26.COV2.S doses were given once or twice, 56 days apart. Study-wide results and limits: Reported post-vaccination CD8+ and CD4+ T cell responses to spike showed substantial breadth.

For this clone: Its antigen is not identified.

Treatment reported: roughly 20 received Ad26.COV2.S at low or high dose, single or two shots; a few received placebo; per-sample allocation not given. Repertoires come from day 63 after the first vaccine or placebo injection. The CDR3 length is 13 residues. Losses at the gene ends were 6 bases for V and 5 bases for J; bases not matched to a gene: 5. Germline loops: CDR1 MNHNY, CDR2 SVGAGI (reference sequence). The method was immunoSEQ multiplex PCR; TCRdb's version includes in-frame clones alone and lacks a portion of them. The sample has under 600,000 clones, 70% to 90% seen once. The receptor's source is a person between 18 and 59 years old who received the Ad26.COV2.S COVID-19 vaccine or a placebo. J is TRBJ1-2 and V is TRBV6-6; TRBD1 aligns across 8 bases. The source was peripheral blood, collected in a trial of Ad26.COV2.S vaccine versus placebo. In DNA form, the CDR3 reads TGTGCCAGCAGCGCCAGGGGGCTGTATGGCTACACCTTC. Translation gives CASSARGLYGYTF.